These 22 T cell receptor beta chains share one sample of origin, sequenced in a study of T cell clonality in common variable immunodeficiency. Using immunoSEQ multiplex PCR, the repertoire was profiled, and TCRdb retains in-frame clones only, with some absent. Found here are more than 65,000 clones, no singletons; the ten largest cover around 0.87%. The sequencing sample was made of peripheral blood mononuclear cells. The receptors come from a person aged 18-69 years in good health.

This clone was seen at least ten times. The sequence runs out 3 residues before the end of the CDR3; the remainder is reconstructed from the germline J gene. This chain joins TRBV19 and TRBJ2-3; 9 nucleotides align to TRBD1. J was trimmed by 2 bases and V by 5 bases; bases with no gene match: 8. The germline V gene encodes CDR1 LNHDA and CDR2 SQIVND (reference sequence). This CDR3 is built from 16 residues. CDR3 loop: CASSLSTGGTTDTQYF. The sequenced part of the CDR3 DNA is TGTGCCAGTAGTCTTAGTACAGGGGGCACCACAGATACG.

This clone was observed a few times. The read finishes 3 residues shy of the CDR3 end, and the germline J gene is used to complete it. This sequence joins TRBV20-1 and TRBJ2-1; TRBD2 matches at 8 bases. Germline V gene sequence: CDR1 DFQATT, CDR2 SNEGSKA (reference sequence). The CDR3 sequence is 15 residues long. The CDR3 protein is CRETSGGGSYNEQFF. The CDR3 DNA, read in part, is TGCAGGGAAACTAGCGGAGGGGGATCCTACAATGAG.

This clone was recorded many times. The read ends 3 residues before the CDR3 terminus; that terminus is restored from the germline J gene. This chain uses TRBV7-9 with TRBJ2-7; D gene unclear. Per the germline V gene, CDR1 is SEHNR and CDR2 is FQNEAQ (reference sequence). CDR3 length equals 11 residues. The V gene lost 4 bases and the J gene lost 6 bases, with 7 bases spanning the gap. CDR3 DNA, as far as it was read: TGTGCCAGCAGCTCCCTCCGCGAG. Translating it yields CASSSLRE. The complete CDR3 sequence is CASSSLREQYF.

Comment on this clone: One junction end disagrees with the germline gene, perhaps due to a read error. The sequenced part of the CDR3 DNA is TGCAGTGCTGGAGACAGGGGGCGGTTTTATGGC. Residues: CSAGDRGRFYG. The full-length CDR3 reads as CSAGDRGRFYGYTF. The chain is built from TRBV20-1 and TRBJ1-2, with TRBD1 identical over 10 bases. Coverage ceases 3 residues before the CDR3 finishes, and the germline J gene fills in the end. This CDR3 spans 14 amino acids. Germline V CDR1 and CDR2: DFQATT, SNEGSKA (reference sequence).

At least ten counts were recorded for this clone. The CDR3 goes on 3 residues after the read ends, and that part is filled in from the germline J gene. This chain joins TRBV20-1 and TRBJ2-5; the D is unclear. Germline loops: CDR1 DFQATT, CDR2 SNEGSKA (reference sequence). V lost 6 bases and J lost 5, with 10 bases in between. This CDR3 spans 11 amino acids. Incomplete CDR3 DNA: TGCAGTGCGCGGAGCTCCGAGACC. The encoded protein is CSARSSET. The whole CDR3 reads CSARSSETQYF.

This clone rates as medium-sized. The read terminates 3 residues before the CDR3 end, so the remaining end is supplied by the germline J gene. The chain has TRBV20-1 and TRBJ2-7; tentative D call: TRBD1 (7 bases). V was pared by 3 bases and J by 3 bases, with 15 bases between. This CDR3 is 14 amino acids long. Germline loops: CDR1 DFQATT, CDR2 SNEGSKA (reference sequence). The CDR3 DNA, read in part, is TGCAGTGCTAGGGGGGGACAGAGCGACTACGAG. Its protein product is CSARGGQSDYE. The whole CDR3 sequence is CSARGGQSDYEQYF.

This clone was seen repeatedly, ten times or more. The sequenced fragment ends 3 residues before the CDR3 boundary, so the rest is inferred from the germline J gene. The chain is built from TRBV10-3 and TRBJ2-3; TRBD2 aligns across 13 bases. V lost 2 bases, J lost 6 bases, and 2 bases stayed unmatched. Looked up from germline, CDR1 is ENHRY and CDR2 is SYGVKD. This CDR3 has 15 amino acids. This chain's CDR3 is CAISEGTSGIDTQYF. The CDR3 DNA, read in part, is TGTGCCATCAGTGAGGGGACTAGCGGGATTGATACG.

This clone was counted many times. The read is 3 residues too short to cover the CDR3 end, so that end is filled in from the germline J gene. This sequence joins TRBV7-8 and TRBJ2-1, with 7 positions matching TRBD2. The CDR3 loop spans 17 amino acids. Germline V gene lookup returns CDR1 SGHVS and CDR2 FQNEAQ. Trimming at V came to 0 bases and at J to 4 bases, leaving 9 bases not matched to a gene. CDR3 DNA (partial): TGTGCCAGCAGCTTAGCAGGCGGGGGTCCCCAATACAATGAG. Its protein product is CASSLAGGGPQYNE. The whole CDR3 is CASSLAGGGPQYNEQFF. Full variable domain (rest looked up from reference TRBV7-8 and TRBJ2-1): GAGVSQSPRYKVAKRGQDVALRCDPISGHVSLFWYQQALGQGPEFLTYFQNEAQLDKSGLPSDRFFAERPEGSVSTLKIQRTQQEDSAVYLCASSLAGGGPQYNEQFFGPGTRLTVL.

In this sample, this clone turned up many times. The read falls 3 residues short of the CDR3 end, and the missing part is taken from the germline J gene. This rearrangement joins TRBV20-1 to TRBJ2-4; 10 positions agree with TRBD1. Germline loops: CDR1 DFQATT, CDR2 SNEGSKA (reference sequence). This CDR3 has 14 residues. V shed 6 bases, J shed 8 bases, and the junction held 10 bases outside the gene matches. The sequenced CDR3 bases are TGCAGTGCGGGGGCCGGGACAGGGGTGGACATT. It translates to CSAGAGTGVDI. The whole CDR3 sequence reads CSAGAGTGVDIQYF.

This clone was found many times. The CDR3 is cut off 3 residues early in the read; its end comes from the germline J gene. The chain couples TRBV15 to TRBJ2-1; 8 bases line up with TRBD2. J gave up 3 bases and V 4 bases, and 5 bases lay outside the gene matches. The CDR3 extends over 15 amino acids. Per germline, CDR1 LNHNV and CDR2 YYDKDF (reference sequence). The sequenced CDR3 bases are TGTGCCACCAGCAAATCGGGAGGGGGCTACAATGAG. The encoded protein is CATSKSGGGYNE. The full CDR3 protein is CATSKSGGGYNEQFF.

In its sample, this clone was seen many times. The sequence runs out 3 residues before the end of the CDR3; the remainder is reconstructed from the germline J gene. The genes are TRBV19 and TRBJ2-7, with no clear D. Germline V gives CDR1 LNHDA, CDR2 SQIVND (reference sequence). V was shortened by 6 bases and J by 6 bases, with 9 bases between the two germline ends. This CDR3 region has 11 residues. The sequenced CDR3 bases are TGTGCCAGTAGCCTAAGTAGCGAG. Encoded protein: CASSLSSE. The complete CDR3 reads CASSLSSEQYF.

This clone has at least ten counts. Read sequence stops 3 residues before the CDR3 end, and the germline J gene provides the missing end. The chain uses TRBV2 and TRBJ1-1; 8 positions agree with TRBD1. Per germline, CDR1 SNHLY and CDR2 FYNNEI. The J segment lost 6 bases and the V segment lost 3 bases, leaving 3 bases of the junction unmatched. The CDR3 contains 13 residues. The sequenced part of the CDR3 DNA is TGTGCCAGCAGTGACCCAGGGGGCCCTGAA. Translated: CASSDPGGPE. The whole CDR3 region reads CASSDPGGPEAFF.

This clone was detected many times. The read comes to an end 3 residues before the CDR3 does, leaving the germline J gene to fill in the end. The chain joins TRBV19 to TRBJ1-2; 10 bases match TRBD1. This CDR3 is 16 amino acids long. V trimming: 3 bases; J trimming: 7 bases; junction bases outside the gene matches: 11. Germline CDR1 is LNHDA and CDR2 is SQIVND (reference sequence). The CDR3 protein is CASSIPHTGQGSGYTF. The DNA read from the CDR3 is TGTGCCAGTAGTATCCCCCATACGGGACAGGGGTCTGGC. The whole variable domain, filled in from reference TRBV19 and TRBJ1-2, reads DGGITQSPKYLFRKEGQNVTLSCEQNLNHDAMYWYRQDPGQGLRLIYYSQIVNDFQKGDIAEGYSVSREKKESFPLTVTSAQKNPTAFYLCASSIPHTGQGSGYTFGSGTRLTVV.

This clone has ten or more counts. The sequence runs out 3 residues before the end of the CDR3; the remainder is reconstructed from the germline J gene. The V call is TRBV20-1, the J call TRBJ1-1, with D perhaps TRBD1 (6 bases). Germline V lookup: CDR1 DFQATT, CDR2 SNEGSKA (reference sequence). The CDR3 runs 14 residues. CDR3 residues: CSARTAFPEEQAFF. The DNA read from the CDR3 is TGCAGTGCCAGGACAGCTTTCCCGGAAGAGCAA.

At least ten counts were recorded for this clone. CDR3 sequence reads: CASSPDRGRNEQYF. The part of the CDR3 DNA that was read is TGTGCCAGCAGCCCCGACAGGGGAAGGAACGAG. V and J are TRBV7-2 and TRBJ2-7; TRBD1 matches 8 bases. The CDR3 extends 3 residues past the end of the read, so its final part is completed from the germline J gene. The germline V gene has CDR1 SGHTA and CDR2 FQGNSA. V shed 5 bases, J shed 5 bases, and the junction held 8 bases outside the gene matches. The CDR3 sequence is 14 residues long.

This clone was seen repeatedly, ten times or more. The read ends 3 residues early relative to the CDR3; the germline J gene fills the gap. The chain carries TRBV19 and TRBJ1-1; D is unclear. The CDR3 is 13 residues long. The germline V gene encodes CDR1 LNHDA and CDR2 SQIVND (reference sequence). The ends were cut back, 8 bases at V and 5 bases at J, with 15 bases in the middle. CDR3 DNA, as far as it was read: TGTGCCAGTTCCGCAGCGCTGTGGACTGAA. Translation: CASSAALWTE. The CDR3 in its entirety is CASSAALWTEAFF.

Many counts were recorded for this clone. The read terminates 3 residues ahead of where the CDR3 ends, so the germline J gene completes it. This chain joins TRBV5-1 and TRBJ2-7; 7 nucleotides match TRBD1. This CDR3 comprises 15 residues. In germline, CDR1 is SGHRS, CDR2 YFSETQ. The V and J ends lost 3 bases and 3 bases, in that order; junction bases with no gene match: 9. CDR3 in amino acids: CASSWDSISGYEQYF. The CDR3 DNA, read in part, is TGCGCCAGCAGCTGGGACAGCATATCTGGCTACGAG.

This clone appeared many times. The missing CDR3 end, 3 residues past where the read stops, is filled in from the germline J gene. The chain is built from TRBV18 and TRBJ2-3; tentatively, D is TRBD2 (5 bases). The CDR3 runs to 17 residues. Trimming pared 1 base from V and 1 base from J, leaving 15 bases between. Germline CDR1 is KGHSH and CDR2 is LQKENI. The CDR3 bases that were read are TGTGCCAGCTCACCACAACTAACTCTAGCTGGCACAGATACG. Protein product: CASSPQLTLAGTDT. The CDR3 in full is CASSPQLTLAGTDTQYF.

The sample holds many counts of this clone. The CDR3 end falls 3 residues outside the read, so it is completed with the germline J gene. The chain links TRBV6-2 or TRBV6-3 to TRBJ2-4; a weak D match, TRBD1 (5 bases). Trimming cost V 6 bases and J 1 base, with 10 bases left between them. Germline V gene data show CDR1 as MNHEY and CDR2 as SVGEGT. The CDR3 has 14 amino acids. CDR3 sequence: CASSQGSAKNIQYF. The sequenced CDR3 bases are TGTGCCAGCAGCCAGGGCTCGGCCAAAAACATT.

This clone came up many times. Read coverage stops 3 residues before the CDR3 terminus; the germline J gene supplies the remainder. The genes are TRBV7-2 and TRBJ1-2; D call uncertain. Trimming stripped 1 base from V and 4 bases from J, with 10 bases between. Per the germline V gene, CDR1 is SGHTA and CDR2 is FQGNSA. The CDR3 is made up of 14 amino acids. The part of the CDR3 DNA that was read is TGTGCCAGCAGCTTAGAGGGCAGACCCTATGGC. It is translated as CASSLEGRPYG. The entire CDR3 protein reads CASSLEGRPYGYTF.

In its sample, this clone was seen many times. The CDR3 end lies 3 residues beyond the end of the read and is filled in from the germline J gene. This chain joins TRBV20-1 and TRBJ2-7; perhaps TRBD1 as D (6 bases). CDR3 size: 15 residues. CDR1 and CDR2 (germline): DFQATT, SNEGSKA (reference sequence). The V gene lost 0 bases and the J gene lost 3 bases, with 15 bases spanning the gap. The CDR3 bases that were read are TGCAGTGCTAGAGATAGAGTAGGGGGAAGCTACGAG. Encoded protein: CSARDRVGGSYE. The CDR3 in its entirety is CSARDRVGGSYEQYF.

This clone was recorded many times. The missing CDR3 end, 3 residues past where the read stops, is filled in from the germline J gene. The chain couples TRBV19 to TRBJ2-5; D tentatively fits TRBD1 or TRBD2 (5 bases each). CDR1 and CDR2 (germline): LNHDA, SQIVND (reference sequence). The CDR3 consists of 15 residues. V was trimmed by 5 bases and J by 1 base, leaving 14 bases between them. The sequenced CDR3 bases are TGTGCCAGTAGTTTCGGGATGGGGCTCCAAGAGACC. This translates into CASSFGMGLQET. The complete CDR3 reads CASSFGMGLQETQYF.